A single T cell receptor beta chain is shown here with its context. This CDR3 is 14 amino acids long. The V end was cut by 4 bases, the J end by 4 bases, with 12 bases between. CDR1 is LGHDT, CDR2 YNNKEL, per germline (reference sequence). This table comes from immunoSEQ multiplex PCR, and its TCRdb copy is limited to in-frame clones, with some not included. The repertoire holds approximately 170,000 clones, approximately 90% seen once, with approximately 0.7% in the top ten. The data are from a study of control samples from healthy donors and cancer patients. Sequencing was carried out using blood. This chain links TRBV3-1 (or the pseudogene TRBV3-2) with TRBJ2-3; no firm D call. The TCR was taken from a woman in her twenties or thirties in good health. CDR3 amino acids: CASSPLQRSDTQYF. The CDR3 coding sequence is TGTGCCAGCAGCCCCCTACAGCGATCAGATACGCAGTATTTT.